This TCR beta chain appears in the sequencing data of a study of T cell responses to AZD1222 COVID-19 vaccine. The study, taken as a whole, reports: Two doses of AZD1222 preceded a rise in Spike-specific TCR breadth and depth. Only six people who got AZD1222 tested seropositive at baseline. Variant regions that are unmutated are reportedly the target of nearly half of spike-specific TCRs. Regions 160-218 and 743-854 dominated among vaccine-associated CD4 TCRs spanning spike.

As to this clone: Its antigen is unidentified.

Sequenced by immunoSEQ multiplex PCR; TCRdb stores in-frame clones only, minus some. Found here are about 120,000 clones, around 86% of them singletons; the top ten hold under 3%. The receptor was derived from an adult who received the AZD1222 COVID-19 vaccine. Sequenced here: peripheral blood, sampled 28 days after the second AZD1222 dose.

The DNA for the CDR3 is TGCGCCAGCAGAGGTCAAACAGGCCTAGGGAACACCATATATTTT. It yields the protein CASRGQTGLGNTIYF. This rearrangement joins TRBV5-1 to TRBJ1-3, with D perhaps matching TRBD1 (5 bases). With 5 bases removed from V and 7 bases from J, the gap between germline ends came to 19 bases. CDR1 is SGHRS and CDR2 is YFSETQ in the germline V gene. The CDR3 has 15 residues.